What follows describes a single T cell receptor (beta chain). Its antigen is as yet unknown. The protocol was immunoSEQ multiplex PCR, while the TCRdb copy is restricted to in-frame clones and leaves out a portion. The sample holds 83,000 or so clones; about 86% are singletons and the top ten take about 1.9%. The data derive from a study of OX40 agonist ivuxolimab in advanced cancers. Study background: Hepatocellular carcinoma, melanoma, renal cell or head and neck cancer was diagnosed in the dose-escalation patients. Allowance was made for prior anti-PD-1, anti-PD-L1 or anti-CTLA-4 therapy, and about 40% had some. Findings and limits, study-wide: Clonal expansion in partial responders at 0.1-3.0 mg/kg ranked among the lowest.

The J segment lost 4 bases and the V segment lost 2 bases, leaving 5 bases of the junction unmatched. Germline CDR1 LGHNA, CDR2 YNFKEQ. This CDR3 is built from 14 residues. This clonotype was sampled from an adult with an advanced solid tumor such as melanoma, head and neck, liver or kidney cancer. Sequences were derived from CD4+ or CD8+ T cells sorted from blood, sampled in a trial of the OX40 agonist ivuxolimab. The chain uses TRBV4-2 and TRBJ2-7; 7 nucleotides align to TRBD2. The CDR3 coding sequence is TGTGCCAGCAGCCAAAAACTCGGGGGGTACGAGCAGTACTTC. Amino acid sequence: CASSQKLGGYEQYF.